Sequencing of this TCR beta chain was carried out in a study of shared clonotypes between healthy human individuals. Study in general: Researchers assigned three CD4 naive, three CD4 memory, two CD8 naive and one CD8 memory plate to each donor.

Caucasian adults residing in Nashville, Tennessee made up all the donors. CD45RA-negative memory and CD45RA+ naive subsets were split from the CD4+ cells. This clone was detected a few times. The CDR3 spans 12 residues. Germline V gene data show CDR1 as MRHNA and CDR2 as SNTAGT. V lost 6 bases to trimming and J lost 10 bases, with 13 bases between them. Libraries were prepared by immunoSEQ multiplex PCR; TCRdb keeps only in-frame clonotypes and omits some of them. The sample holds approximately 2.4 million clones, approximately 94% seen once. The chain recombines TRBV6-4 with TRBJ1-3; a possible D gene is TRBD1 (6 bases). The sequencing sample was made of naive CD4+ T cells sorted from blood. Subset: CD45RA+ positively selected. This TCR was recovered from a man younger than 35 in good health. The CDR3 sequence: CASRYRAGTIYF. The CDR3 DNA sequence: TGTGCCAGCAGATACAGGGCAGGGACCATATATTTT.